These 32 T cell receptor beta chains share one sample of origin, sequenced in a study of T cells in localized non-small cell lung cancer. Libraries were prepared by immunoSEQ multiplex PCR; TCRdb keeps only in-frame clonotypes and omits some of them. Of about 9,200 clones in the sample, 85% to 90% were seen once. Sample: peripheral blood, taken before any cancer treatment. These receptors originate from a female donor of 60 years or more with stage II squamous cell lung carcinoma.

This chain connects TRBV28 to TRBJ1-5; TRBD1 agrees at 11 bases. Germline CDR1 MDHEN, CDR2 SYDVKM. Trimming took 1 base from V and 6 from J; bases not matched to a gene: 2. The CDR3 covers 15 residues. The CDR3 sequence is CASSLFGTGGQPQHF. CDR3 bases: TGTGCCAGCAGTTTATTCGGGACAGGGGGTCAGCCCCAGCATTTT.

The V gene is TRBV7-2, the J gene TRBJ2-2, with 9 positions matching TRBD1. Per germline, CDR1 SGHTA and CDR2 FQGNSA. The CDR3 length is 16 residues. Unmatched junction bases numbered 5, after V lost 6 bases and J lost 0 bases. This CDR3 is CASRRTGGPNTGELFF. The DNA of the CDR3 is TGTGCCAGCAGGCGTACAGGGGGCCCGAACACCGGGGAGCTGTTTTTT.

The chain carries TRBV6-1 and TRBJ1-6; 7 nucleotides agree with TRBD1. V shed 4 bases and J 4 bases; nucleotides not matched to a gene: 7. Per germline, CDR1 MNHNS and CDR2 SASEGT. The CDR3 sequence is 16 residues long. This chain's CDR3 is CASSVTTGAYNSPLHF. CDR3 nucleotides: TGTGCCAGCAGTGTCACAACAGGGGCATATAATTCACCCCTCCACTTT.

V is TRBV11-2 and J is TRBJ2-7; 13 nucleotides match TRBD2. In germline, CDR1 is SGHAT, CDR2 FQNNGV. The CDR3 contains 16 residues. The trim removed 5 bases at V and 4 bases at J, leaving 8 bases unmatched. CDR3 DNA: TGTGCCAGCAGCCCCTCCGGGACTAGCGGGATGTACGAGCAGTACTTC. Translating it yields CASSPSGTSGMYEQYF. Drawing the rest from reference TRBV11-2 and TRBJ2-7, the complete variable domain is EAGVAQSPRYKIIEKRQSVAFWCNPISGHATLYWYQQILGQGPKLLIQFQNNGVVDDSQLPKDRFSAERLKGVDSTLKIQPAKLEDSAVYLCASSPSGTSGMYEQYFGPGTRLTVT.

The chain combines TRBV6-1 with TRBJ1-5; the D gene is possibly TRBD1 (5 bases). Germline V gene lookup returns CDR1 MNHNS and CDR2 SASEGT. The CDR3 consists of 18 residues. Trimming shortened V by 2 bases and J by 2 bases, and 19 bases separated the two germline ends. This CDR3 reads CASSELNVGRAGNQPQHF. The CDR3 DNA follows: TGTGCCAGCAGTGAACTTAATGTGGGCAGGGCGGGCAATCAGCCCCAGCATTTT.

CDR3 DNA sequence: TGTGCCAGCAGCTTGGGGGGTTATAGCAATCAGCCCCAGCATTTT. Translated, it gives CASSLGGYSNQPQHF. The J gene is TRBJ1-5, the V gene TRBV5-6; D gene ambiguous. V was clipped by 0 bases and J by 0 bases, with 7 bases between them. The CDR3 sequence is 15 residues long. In germline, CDR1 is SGHDT, CDR2 YYEEEE.

CDR3 sequence reads: CASSFSTTRGAFF. For the CDR3, the DNA is TGTGCCAGCAGCTTCTCGACTACTAGAGGGGCGTTCTTC. The chain couples TRBV7-2 to TRBJ2-1; D assignment may be TRBD1 or TRBD2 (5 bases each). The V and J ends lost 3 bases and 15 bases respectively, with 18 bases between them. This CDR3 contains 13 residues. Per the germline V gene, CDR1 is SGHTA and CDR2 is FQGNSA.

The chain has TRBV5-5 and TRBJ2-6, with 9 bases matching TRBD1. Trimming removed 4 bases from V and 4 bases from J; junction bases left unmatched: 6. CDR1 and CDR2 (germline): SGHKS, YYEKEE (reference sequence). There are 16 residues in the CDR3. In nucleotides, the CDR3 is TGTGCCAGCAGCGTTAACAGGGGGCAGGGGGCCAACGTCCTGACTTTC. This codes for CASSVNRGQGANVLTF.

The chain uses TRBV6-1 and TRBJ2-1; maybe TRBD2 (5 bases). The CDR3 spans 14 residues. Trimming left V 8 bases short and J 0 bases short, with 11 bases between. Germline V gives CDR1 MNHNS, CDR2 SASEGT. Here the CDR3 DNA reads TGTGCCAGCCACGGGGTTGGCTCCTACAATGAGCAGTTCTTC. Translated: CASHGVGSYNEQFF.

This chain connects TRBV11-2 to TRBJ1-2, with 7 bases identical to TRBD1. The length of the CDR3 is 12 residues. The V and J ends lost 7 bases and 6 bases, in that order; junction bases with no gene match: 5. Germline V gene lookup returns CDR1 SGHAT and CDR2 FQNNGV. CDR3 nucleotide sequence: TGTGCCAGCACCCGGACAGGAGATGGCTACACCTTC. Encoded protein: CASTRTGDGYTF.

The V call is TRBV11-2, the J call TRBJ2-5, with unresolved D. This CDR3 is 11 amino acids long. Germline assignment: CDR1 SGHAT and CDR2 FQNNGV. Trimming took off 5 bases at V and 3 bases at J, with 4 bases between the two ends. The CDR3 spells CASSRKETQYF. As DNA, the CDR3 is TGTGCCAGCAGCAGAAAAGAGACCCAGTACTTC.

The gene calls are TRBV10-2 and TRBJ1-2; 12 nucleotides align to TRBD1. Germline V gene lookup returns CDR1 WSHSY and CDR2 SAAADI. The CDR3 is made up of 16 amino acids. After removal of 6 bases from V and 2 bases from J, the junction contained 7 bases not matched to a gene. CDR3 sequence: CASRYGTGGINYGYTF. The CDR3 nucleotides read TGCGCCAGCAGATACGGGACAGGGGGCATAAACTATGGCTACACCTTC.

The chain carries TRBV5-4 and TRBJ2-2; 10 bases match TRBD1. After removal of 4 bases from V and 6 bases from J, the junction contained 6 bases not matched to a gene. This CDR3 comprises 15 residues. The V gene's germline CDR1 is SGHNT and CDR2 YYREEE (reference sequence). This chain's CDR3 is CASSPRGQGAGELFF. The CDR3 coding sequence is TGTGCCAGCAGCCCTCGAGGACAGGGGGCCGGGGAGCTGTTTTTT.

The gene calls are TRBV10-3 and TRBJ2-1, with 15 bases fitting TRBD2. With V trimmed by 6 bases and J by 7 bases, 4 bases remained unmatched. Germline V gene data show CDR1 as ENHRY and CDR2 as SYGVKD. CDR3 size: 15 residues. The CDR3 reads CAISGTSGRSNEQFF. Here the CDR3 DNA reads TGTGCCATCAGCGGGACTAGCGGGAGGTCGAATGAGCAGTTCTTC.

This clone was found a few times. This chain joins TRBV12-5 and TRBJ1-5, with no clear D. Trimming stripped 2 bases from V and 1 base from J, with 6 bases between. Germline V CDR1 and CDR2: LGHNT, FRNRAP. The length of the CDR3 is 14 residues. DNA for the CDR3: TGTGCTAGTGGTTTGAAGACCAGCAATCAGCCCCAGCATTTT. Amino acids: CASGLKTSNQPQHF.

This chain links TRBV19 with TRBJ1-6, with TRBD1 as a possible D gene (5 bases). CDR1 is LNHDA and CDR2 is SQIVND in the germline V gene (reference sequence). Trimming removed 2 bases at V and 10 bases at J, with 9 bases between. The CDR3 spans 13 residues. The CDR3 loop is CASSIHGTSPLHF. CDR3 DNA: TGTGCCAGTAGTATACATGGGACCTCACCCCTCCACTTT.

The rearrangement uses TRBV11-2 and TRBJ2-7, with 9 nucleotides matching TRBD1. After removal of 5 bases from V and 1 base from J, the junction contained 3 bases not matched to a gene. Germline V gene lookup returns CDR1 SGHAT and CDR2 FQNNGV. The CDR3 length is 14 residues. CDR3 protein: CASSRQGGSYEQYV. The CDR3 region has the DNA TGTGCCAGCAGCCGACAGGGGGGATCCTACGAGCAGTACGTC.

V is TRBV28 and J is TRBJ1-3; 7 nucleotides match TRBD1. Losses at the gene ends were 1 base for V and 3 bases for J; bases not matched to a gene: 9. The CDR3 loop spans 17 amino acids. Germline V gene sequence: CDR1 MDHEN, CDR2 SYDVKM. The CDR3 coding sequence is TGTGCCAGCAGTTTATCGGGACAGTTAGTGGGTGGAAACACCATATATTTT. Its translation is CASSLSGQLVGGNTIYF.

The J gene is TRBJ2-3, the V gene TRBV2; D call uncertain. The CDR3 length is 11 residues. The germline CDR1 and CDR2 sequences are SNHLY and FYNNEI. The V and J ends lost 7 bases and 5 bases respectively, with 7 bases between them. The CDR3 DNA reads TGTGCCAGCATGGCGATAGATACGCAGTATTTT. It translates to CASMAIDTQYF.

The genes are TRBV6-5 and TRBJ1-2, with D unresolved. This CDR3 comprises 11 residues. The V gene lost 5 bases and the J gene lost 8 bases, with 9 bases spanning the gap. CDR1 and CDR2 from the germline V gene are MNHEY and SVGAGI. The CDR3 spells CASSADGGYTF. CDR3 in DNA: TGTGCCAGCAGTGCTGATGGGGGCTACACCTTC.

This clone occurred a few times. The CDR3 sequence: CSARDLIGAFF. The CDR3 DNA follows: TGCAGTGCTAGAGATTTGATCGGAGCTTTCTTT. The genes are TRBV20-1 and TRBJ1-1; D is unresolved. The germline V gene has CDR1 DFQATT and CDR2 SNEGSKA (reference sequence). The CDR3 extends over 11 amino acids. Trimming pared 0 bases from V and 10 bases from J, leaving 9 bases between.

The chain carries TRBV10-3 and TRBJ2-3; TRBD2 agrees at 8 bases. J was trimmed by 4 bases and V by 6 bases; bases with no gene match: 9. Germline V gives CDR1 ENHRY, CDR2 SYGVKD. The CDR3 totals 15 residues. CDR3 coding DNA: TGTGCCATCAGCCAGAGCGGGGGTAGATCAGATACGCAGTATTTT. Its protein is CAISQSGGRSDTQYF.

This clone was counted a few times. V is TRBV6-6 and J is TRBJ2-1; D is unresolved. The V end was cut by 2 bases, the J end by 5 bases, with 10 bases between. The CDR3 consists of 14 residues. Germline CDR1 and CDR2: MNHNY and SVGAGI (reference sequence). The CDR3 spells CASSYLSADNEQFF. CDR3 bases: TGTGCCAGCAGTTACCTCTCGGCGGACAATGAGCAGTTCTTC.

The V gene is TRBV7-9, the J gene TRBJ1-1, with D hard to call. This CDR3 comprises 13 residues. Trimming left V 2 bases short and J 5 bases short, with 9 bases between. Germline CDR1 reads SEHNR; CDR2 reads FQNEAQ (reference sequence). The CDR3 region is CASSLFVGTEAFF. The CDR3 region has the DNA TGTGCCAGCAGCTTATTCGTTGGGACTGAAGCTTTCTTT.

The V and J genes are TRBV2 and TRBJ1-1; D unresolved. The CDR3 has 12 residues. Trimming shortened V by 1 base and J by 1 base, and 1 base separated the two germline ends. Germline V gene data show CDR1 as SNHLY and CDR2 as FYNNEI. The CDR3 region is CASSEGNTEAFF. The DNA of the CDR3 is TGTGCCAGCAGTGAAGGGAACACTGAAGCTTTCTTT.

The gene calls are TRBV11-3 and TRBJ2-3; D gene unclear. CDR1 is SGHNT and CDR2 is YENEEA in the germline V gene. Trimming cost V 2 bases and J 7 bases, with 19 bases left between them. The CDR3 spans 16 residues. For the CDR3, the DNA is TGTGCCAGCAGCTTACAAGGGATCGGTTCCTCAAATACGCAGTATTTT. This translates into CASSLQGIGSSNTQYF.

The chain has TRBV19 and TRBJ2-5; TRBD2 matches 7 bases. V lost 3 bases to trimming and J lost 7 bases; unmatched junction nucleotides: 8. The CDR3 contains 14 residues. CDR1 LNHDA and CDR2 SQIVND come from the germline V gene (reference sequence). The CDR3, as DNA: TGTGCCAGTAGTATGGGGGACTACTTAGCGACCCAGTACTTC. This encodes CASSMGDYLATQYF.

The J gene is TRBJ2-3, the V gene TRBV7-6; 12 bases are a match to TRBD2. Germline lookup yields CDR1 SGHVS and CDR2 FNYEAQ. The CDR3 has 16 amino acids. V shed 5 bases and J 2 bases; nucleotides not matched to a gene: 5. Written as DNA, the CDR3 is TGTGCCAGCAGCGTTACTAGCGGGGGGTACACAGATACGCAGTATTTT. This sequence encodes CASSVTSGGYTDTQYF.

The table lists this clone with a count of one. The chain combines TRBV5-1 with TRBJ1-2; TRBD1 aligns across 7 bases. The CDR3 runs 15 residues. Trimming took 4 bases from V and 2 from J; bases not matched to a gene: 8. Germline V gene data show CDR1 as SGHRS and CDR2 as YFSETQ. The CDR3, as DNA: TGCGCCAGCAGCCGGACTACAGGGGACAACTATGGCTACACCTTC. It encodes CASSRTTGDNYGYTF.

The rearrangement joins TRBV5-4 to TRBJ1-2, with a possible D match to TRBD1 (5 bases). The V and J ends lost 1 base and 8 bases respectively, with 12 bases between them. Looked up from germline, CDR1 is SGHNT and CDR2 is YYREEE (reference sequence). CDR3 length equals 13 residues. CDR3: CASSLIRAEGYTF. The CDR3, as DNA: TGTGCCAGCAGCTTGATCAGGGCAGAGGGCTACACCTTC.

V is TRBV7-2 and J is TRBJ2-1; 7 bases line up with TRBD2. Germline assignment: CDR1 SGHTA and CDR2 FQGNSA. The CDR3 is made up of 14 amino acids. The V and J ends lost 0 bases and 7 bases, in that order; junction bases with no gene match: 3. The CDR3 bases are TGTGCCAGCAGCTTAGCGAGCGGGATTAATGAGCAGTTCTTC. Amino acids: CASSLASGINEQFF.

Notes on this clone: This same CDR3 is encoded by further DNA sequences in the sample. The chain couples TRBV2 to TRBJ2-5, with D possibly matching TRBD2 (6 bases). From germline, CDR1 is SNHLY and CDR2 FYNNEI. Deletions cut 5 bases from V and 2 bases from J, with 9 bases between. The length of the CDR3 is 13 residues. As DNA, the CDR3 is TGTGCCAGCAGTCGGGACTCACAAGAGACCCAGTACTTC. It is translated as CASSRDSQETQYF.